This entry is about one T cell receptor beta chain. Its antigen is currently unknown. The PCR ran on 60 Vbeta and 13 Jbeta primers. The repertoire was sequenced with immunoSEQ multiplex PCR; TCRdb's copy has only in-frame clones and lacks some. The sample lists 80,000 or so clones; over 60% were seen once. The data derive from a study of cytomegalovirus exposure and HLA in healthy donors. Study-level points and caveats: Specific recognition of CMV antigens was confirmed in vitro for a few chains (all CMV-associated). Reportedly, HLA-A and HLA-B alleles of most subjects were accurately predicted from TCR beta.

The sample consisted of PBMCs. This TCR was recovered from a woman aged 40 to 49 in good health and CMV-seropositive.

The CDR3 DNA follows: TGTGCCAGCAGCCATGGGACAGGGTGGTTGTATGGCTACACCTTC. Amino acid sequence: CASSHGTGWLYGYTF. This chain joins TRBV7-2 and TRBJ1-2; 9 bases align to TRBD1. Germline trimming cut 5 bases from V and 5 bases from J; bases unmatched to any gene: 9. Germline values: CDR1 SGHTA, CDR2 FQGNSA. The CDR3 length is 15 residues.